The rows below give T cell receptor beta chains drawn from one sample of a study of blood T cell repertoires in COVID-19. This table comes from immunoSEQ multiplex PCR, and its TCRdb copy is limited to in-frame clones, with some not included. The repertoire holds about 50,000 clones, with 65% to 90% as singletons. Input material: peripheral blood. The receptors shown here come from a human donor in a cohort sampled during active COVID-19. Each CDR3 is given with its conserved first and last residue. D genes are given only for firm matches. A row's size may be missing; if present it is once, few, many or a size class.

abundance,v_gene,d_gene,j_gene,CDR3aa,CDR3nt
NA,TRBV15,TRBD2,TRBJ2-1,CATSREAGPYNEQFF,TGTGCCACCAGCAGAGAAGCGGGGCCTTACAATGAGCAGTTCTTC
NA,TRBV6-5,TRBD1,TRBJ1-2,CASPGQGGGYTF,TGTGCCAGTCCGGGACAGGGCGGTGGCTACACCTTC
NA,TRBV18,NA,TRBJ2-1,CASSPPAQGISYNEQFF,TGTGCCAGCTCACCACCGGCACAGGGAATCTCCTACAATGAGCAGTTCTTC
NA,TRBV27,NA,TRBJ2-7,CASSLRQGHEQYF,TGTGCCAGCAGTTTACGTCAGGGCCACGAGCAGTACTTC
once,TRBV12-3/TRBV12-4,NA,TRBJ2-7,CASSLPPAYEQYF,TGTGCCAGCAGTTTACCCCCCGCCTACGAGCAGTACTTC
NA,TRBV28,NA,TRBJ1-1,CASSFDRSPRRTEAFF,TGTGCCAGCAGTTTCGACAGAAGCCCGAGACGCACTGAAGCTTTCTTT
NA,TRBV18,TRBD1,TRBJ1-6,CASSPGTGDNSPLHF,TGTGCCAGCTCACCTGGGACAGGGGATAATTCACCCCTCCACTTT
NA,TRBV11-3,NA,TRBJ2-3,CASSPTQGDTQYF,TGTGCCAGCAGCCCGACACAGGGAGATACGCAGTATTTT
NA,TRBV9,TRBD1,TRBJ1-3,CASSVAGAGTGGNTIYF,TGTGCCAGCAGCGTAGCTGGTGCAGGGACAGGTGGAAACACCATATATTTT
NA,TRBV15,TRBD1,TRBJ1-5,CATLPDRGAQPQHF,TGTGCCACCTTGCCCGACAGGGGGGCTCAGCCCCAGCATTTT
NA,TRBV24-1,NA,TRBJ1-5,CATSSITGNQPQHF,TGTGCCACCAGTAGTATCACGGGCAATCAGCCCCAGCATTTT
NA,TRBV7-9,NA,TRBJ1-6,CASSSLNSPLHF,TGTGCCAGCAGCTCACTTAATTCACCCCTCCACTTT
NA,TRBV30,NA,TRBJ2-7,CAWSGGEPYEQYF,TGTGCCTGGAGTGGGGGAGAACCTTACGAGCAGTACTTC